The sequence of this T cell receptor beta chain was determined in a study of blood T cell repertoires in COVID-19. Across the whole study: There were acute and convalescent COVID-19 samples, and they came from the United States, Italy and Spain. PBMCs, B-cell-depleted T cells, or T cells provided the cDNA or gDNA that made up the material.

This table comes from immunoSEQ multiplex PCR, and its TCRdb copy is limited to in-frame clones, with some not included. Among fewer than 65,000 clones, 80% to 90% were seen once, and the ten largest hold roughly 1.6%. The germline V gene encodes CDR1 MNHEY and CDR2 SVGAGI. The CDR3 is made up of 13 amino acids. The V end was cut by 6 bases, the J end by 4 bases, with 10 bases between. The sample taken for sequencing was peripheral blood. This TCR came from a man aged 60 to 69 with acute or convalescent COVID-19. This chain joins TRBV6-5 and TRBJ1-5; D is unresolved. The CDR3 loop reads CASSTQRNQPQHF. CDR3 DNA sequence: TGTGCCAGCAGCACTCAACGGAATCAGCCCCAGCATTTT.